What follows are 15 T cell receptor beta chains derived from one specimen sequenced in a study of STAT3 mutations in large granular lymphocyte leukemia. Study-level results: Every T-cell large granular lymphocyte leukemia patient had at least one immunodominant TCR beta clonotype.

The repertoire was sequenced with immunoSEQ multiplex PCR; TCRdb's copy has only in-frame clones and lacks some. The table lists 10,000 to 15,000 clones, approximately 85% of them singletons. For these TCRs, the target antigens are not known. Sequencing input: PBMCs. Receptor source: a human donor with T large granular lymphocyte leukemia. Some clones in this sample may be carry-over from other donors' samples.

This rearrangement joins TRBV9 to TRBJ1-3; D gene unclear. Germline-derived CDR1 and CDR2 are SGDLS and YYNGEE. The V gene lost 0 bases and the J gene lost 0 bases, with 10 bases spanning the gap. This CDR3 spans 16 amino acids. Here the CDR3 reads CASSVGRSISGNTIYF. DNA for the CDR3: TGTGCCAGCAGCGTAGGTCGTTCGATCTCTGGAAACACCATATATTTT.

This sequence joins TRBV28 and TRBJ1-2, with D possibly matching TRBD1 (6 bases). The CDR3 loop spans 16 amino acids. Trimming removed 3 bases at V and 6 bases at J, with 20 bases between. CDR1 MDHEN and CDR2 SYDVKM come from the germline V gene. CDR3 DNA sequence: TGTGCCAGCAGTTTGATTCGGGAACAGGGAGTCCATGGCTACACCTTC. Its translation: CASSLIREQGVHGYTF.

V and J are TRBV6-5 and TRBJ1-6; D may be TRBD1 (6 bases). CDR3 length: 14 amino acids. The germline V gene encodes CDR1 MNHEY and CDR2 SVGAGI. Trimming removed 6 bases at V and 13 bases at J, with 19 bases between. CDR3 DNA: TGTGCCAGCAGCCCCCCCGGACAGTCAGGGCCCCTCCACTTT. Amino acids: CASSPPGQSGPLHF.

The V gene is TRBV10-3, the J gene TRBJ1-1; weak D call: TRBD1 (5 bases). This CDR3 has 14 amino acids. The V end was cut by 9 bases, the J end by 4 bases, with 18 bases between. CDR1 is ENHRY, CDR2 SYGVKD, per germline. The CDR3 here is CAMTESVGATEAFF. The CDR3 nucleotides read TGTGCCATGACGGAAAGTGTTGGGGCCACTGAAGCTTTCTTT.

CDR3 bases: TGTGCCAGCAGCCGTTATCGGACAGTCGTCTACGAGCAGTACTTC. This encodes CASSRYRTVVYEQYF. The V and J genes are TRBV14 and TRBJ2-7, with D maybe TRBD1 (6 bases). Germline CDR1 SGHDN, CDR2 FVKESK. Trimming cost V 4 bases and J 3 bases, with 16 bases left between them. The CDR3 is 15 residues long.

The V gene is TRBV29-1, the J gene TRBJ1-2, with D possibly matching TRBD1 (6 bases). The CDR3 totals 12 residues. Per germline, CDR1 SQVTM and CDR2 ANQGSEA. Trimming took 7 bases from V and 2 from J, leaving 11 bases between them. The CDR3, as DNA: TGCAGCGCCAGGGGAGCCAACTATGGCTACACCTTC. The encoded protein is CSARGANYGYTF.

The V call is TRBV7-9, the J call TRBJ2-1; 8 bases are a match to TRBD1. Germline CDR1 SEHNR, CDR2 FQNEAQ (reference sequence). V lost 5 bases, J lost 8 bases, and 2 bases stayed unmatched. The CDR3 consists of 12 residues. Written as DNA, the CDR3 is TGTGCCAGCAGCCCACAGGGGGATGAGCAGTTCTTC. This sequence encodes CASSPQGDEQFF.

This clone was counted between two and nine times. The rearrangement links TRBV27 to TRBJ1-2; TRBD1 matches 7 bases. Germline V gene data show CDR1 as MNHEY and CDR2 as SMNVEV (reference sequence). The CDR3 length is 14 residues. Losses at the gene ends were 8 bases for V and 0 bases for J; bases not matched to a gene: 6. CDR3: CASRDRASNYGYTF. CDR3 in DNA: TGTGCCAGCCGTGACAGGGCTTCTAACTATGGCTACACCTTC.

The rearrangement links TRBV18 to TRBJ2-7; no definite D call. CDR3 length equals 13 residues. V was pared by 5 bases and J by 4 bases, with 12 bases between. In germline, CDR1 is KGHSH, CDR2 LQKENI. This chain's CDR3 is CASSSGLGYEQYV. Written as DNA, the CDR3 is TGTGCCAGCTCATCAGGTTTAGGGTACGAGCAGTACGTC.

CDR3 nucleotides: TGTGCCAGCTCCCCCTCCGGGACAGGGGAAACCCAGTACTTC. It translates to CASSPSGTGETQYF. The chain combines TRBV18 with TRBJ2-5; 10 nucleotides line up with TRBD1. Losses at the gene ends were 6 bases for V and 8 bases for J; bases not matched to a gene: 9. This CDR3 is 14 amino acids long. CDR1 is KGHSH and CDR2 is LQKENI in the germline V gene.

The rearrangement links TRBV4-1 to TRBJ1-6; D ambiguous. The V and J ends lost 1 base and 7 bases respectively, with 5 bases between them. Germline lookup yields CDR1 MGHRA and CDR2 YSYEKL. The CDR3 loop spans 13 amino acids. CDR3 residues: CASSQGRNSPLHF. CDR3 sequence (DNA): TGCGCCAGCAGCCAAGGACGGAATTCACCCCTCCACTTT.

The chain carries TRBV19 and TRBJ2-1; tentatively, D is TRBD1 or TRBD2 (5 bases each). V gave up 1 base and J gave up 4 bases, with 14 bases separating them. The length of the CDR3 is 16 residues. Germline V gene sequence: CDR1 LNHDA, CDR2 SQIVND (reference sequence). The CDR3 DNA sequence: TGTGCCAGTAGTATAGGGTCAGGGAGTCAATACAATGAGCAGTTCTTC. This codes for CASSIGSGSQYNEQFF.

The CDR3 nucleotides read TGTGCCAGCAGCCCTTCCGATGGGGCGAATGCAGATACGCAGTATTTT. This encodes CASSPSDGANADTQYF. The rearrangement links TRBV5-4 to TRBJ2-3, with D maybe TRBD1 (5 bases). The V gene lost 4 bases and the J gene lost 4 bases, with 19 bases spanning the gap. CDR3 length: 16 residues. Germline values: CDR1 SGHNT, CDR2 YYREEE (reference sequence). Variable domain in full (rest from reference TRBV5-4 and TRBJ2-3): ETGVTQSPTHLIKTRGQQVTLRCSSQSGHNTVSWYQQALGQGPQFIFQYYREEENGRGNFPPRFSGLQFPNYSSELNVNALELDDSALYLCASSPSDGANADTQYFGPGTRLTVL.

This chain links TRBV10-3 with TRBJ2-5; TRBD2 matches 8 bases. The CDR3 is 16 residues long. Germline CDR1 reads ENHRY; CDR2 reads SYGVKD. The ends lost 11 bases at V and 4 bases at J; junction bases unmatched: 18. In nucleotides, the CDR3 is TGTGCCTCTCGAGGGGCGGGTGGCGCGGGGGGAGAGACCCAGTACTTC. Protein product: CASRGAGGAGGETQYF.

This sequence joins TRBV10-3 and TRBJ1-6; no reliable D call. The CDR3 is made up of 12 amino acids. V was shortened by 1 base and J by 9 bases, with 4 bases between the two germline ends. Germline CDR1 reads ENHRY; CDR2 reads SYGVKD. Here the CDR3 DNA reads TGTGCCATCAGTGAGTTTATTTCACCCCTCCACTTT. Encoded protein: CAISEFISPLHF.